Described below is a single T cell receptor (beta chain) sequence and its context. The source of the sample is a study of Graves' ophthalmopathy and Graves' hyperthyroidism. Eligible hyperthyroidism cases comprised new diagnoses of under 2 months' duration in individuals aged 18 to 65. This CDR3 is 14 amino acids long. Trimming cost V 0 bases and J 2 bases, with 7 bases left between them. Germline CDR1 reads KGHDR; CDR2 reads SFDVKD. Researchers took RNA transcripts and amplified TCR beta CDR3 regions from them. Investigators did first-round RT-PCR with HTBI primers, then second-round multiplex PCR. From the multiplex PCR reads, TCRdb called clonotypes with MiXCR, one entry per CDR3 protein. The table shows about 390,000 distinct CDR3 sequences, with approximately 18% occurring only once.

The source is an adult woman with stable Graves' hyperthyroidism. Source material: peripheral blood. The V gene is TRBV24-1, the J gene TRBJ2-7; no definite D call. CDR3 residues: CATSDLNRPYEQYF. For the CDR3, the DNA is TGTGCCACCAGTGATTTGAACAGACCCTACGAGCAGTACTTC.